This T cell receptor beta chain was observed in a study of shared clonotypes between healthy human individuals. Study-level information: Per-donor plates numbered three CD4 naive, three CD4 memory, two CD8 naive and one CD8 memory.

It was 200 to 250 ng DNA, about 30,000 T cell genomes, that sorted-subset replicate PCRs used. Authors' data handling: Filtering differed, since immunoSEQ gave only junction sequences and no quality scores. The method was immunoSEQ multiplex PCR; TCRdb's version includes in-frame clones alone and lacks a portion of them. The V and J calls and the clone size are those of that table, but D and trimming were determined from the DNA. This sample has 800,000 to 1,200,000 clones, with about 84% found just once. V lost 1 base and J lost 4, with 13 bases in between. The CDR3 runs to 15 residues. Germline V CDR1 and CDR2: MDHEN, SYDVKM.

The sample was memory CD4+ T cells from PBMCs. Sample subset: CD45RA-negative fraction. The chain combines TRBV28 with TRBJ1-1; possible D gene TRBD1, 5 bases. The TCR sequence derives from a man between 18 and 29 years old in good health. Some clones in this sample may be carry-over from other donors' samples. The DNA for the CDR3 is TGTGCCAGCAGTTTATTGAGGGTTGGGGCCACTGAAGCTTTCTTT. This gives the protein CASSLLRVGATEAFF.